What follows are 27 T cell receptor beta chains derived from one specimen sequenced in a study of blood T cell repertoires in COVID-19. Sequencing was performed with immunoSEQ multiplex PCR; in TCRdb, only in-frame clones are kept and a portion is missing. The sample includes some 200,000 clones, about nine tenths of them seen just once. The sample comprised peripheral blood. The receptor source for this set is a man in his 70s with acute or convalescent COVID-19.

This rearrangement joins TRBV7-2 to TRBJ2-7, with TRBD2 matching 8 bases. The CDR3 runs to 16 residues. Trimming took 3 bases from V and 4 from J; bases not matched to a gene: 11. Germline lookup yields CDR1 SGHTA and CDR2 FQGNSA. CDR3 coding DNA: TGTGCCAGCAGCTTTTCTCCAGCGGGAGATAGGTACGAGCAGTACTTC. It is translated as CASSFSPAGDRYEQYF.

The chain has TRBV7-6 and TRBJ2-2; 8 nucleotides line up with TRBD1. This CDR3 has 13 residues. CDR1 and CDR2 (germline): SGHVS, FNYEAQ. Unmatched junction bases numbered 7, after V lost 8 bases and J lost 8 bases. In DNA form, the CDR3 reads TGTGCCAGCGGGCGGACAGGGCGTGGGGAGCTGTTTTTT. Translation gives CASGRTGRGELFF. The full variable domain, in which reference TRBV7-6 and TRBJ2-2 provide the parts outside the CDR3, is GAGVSQSPRYKVTKRGQDVALRCDPISGHVSLYWYRQALGQGPEFLTYFNYEAQQDKSGLPNDRFSAERPEGSISTLTIQRTEQRDSAMYRCASGRTGRGELFFGEGSRLTVL.

The rearrangement joins TRBV6-5 to TRBJ2-7; no clear D. Germline V gene sequence: CDR1 MNHEY, CDR2 SVGAGI. V lost 6 bases and J 7 bases, leaving 10 bases between the germline ends. There are 11 residues in the CDR3. The CDR3 nucleotides read TGTGCCAGCAGCTCGTCTAAAGAGCAGTACTTC. This gives the protein CASSSSKEQYF.

The chain recombines TRBV24-1 with TRBJ2-1; TRBD1 agrees at 8 bases. This CDR3 is 16 amino acids long. CDR1 is KGHDR and CDR2 is SFDVKD in the germline V gene. Germline trimming cut 0 bases from V and 7 bases from J; bases unmatched to any gene: 7. The CDR3 coding sequence is TGTGCCACCAGTGATTTGCTCGACAGGGGTGGGAATGAGCAGTTCTTC. Protein: CATSDLLDRGGNEQFF.

The gene calls are TRBV7-6 and TRBJ1-6; D gene unclear. The CDR3 consists of 16 residues. V was clipped by 1 base and J by 6 bases, with 13 bases between them. Germline V gives CDR1 SGHVS, CDR2 FNYEAQ. This CDR3 reads CASSLVFSGFNSPLHF. CDR3 sequence (DNA): TGTGCCAGCAGCTTAGTATTCTCGGGGTTTAATTCACCCCTCCACTTT.

This clone was observed a single time. V is TRBV9 and J is TRBJ2-5, with TRBD1 as a possible D gene (6 bases). This CDR3 has 15 residues. The ends were cut back, 4 bases at V and 2 bases at J, with 15 bases in the middle. Looked up from germline, CDR1 is SGDLS and CDR2 is YYNGEE. The CDR3 DNA follows: TGTGCCAGCAGCCTTGGACAGAATAGACAAGAGACCCAGTACTTC. Its translation: CASSLGQNRQETQYF.

The J gene is TRBJ2-1, the V gene TRBV3-1 (or the pseudogene TRBV3-2), with 7 bases lining up with TRBD2. The CDR3 is 14 residues long. Per the germline V gene, CDR1 is LGHDT and CDR2 is YNNKEL (reference sequence). The ends lost 4 bases at V and 9 bases at J; junction bases unmatched: 9. The CDR3 loop is CASSRTREESEQFF. The CDR3 nucleotides read TGTGCCAGCAGCCGGACTAGAGAAGAGAGTGAGCAGTTCTTC.

V gene TRBV28 combines with J gene TRBJ2-7; TRBD1 agrees at 9 bases. The CDR3 extends over 14 amino acids. Germline V gene data show CDR1 as MDHEN and CDR2 as SYDVKM. After removal of 3 bases from V and 4 bases from J, the junction contained 4 bases not matched to a gene. CDR3 amino acids: CASSFGTGWYEQYF. For the CDR3, the DNA is TGTGCCAGCAGTTTCGGGACAGGGTGGTACGAGCAGTACTTC.

The V and J genes are TRBV19 and TRBJ1-5; 10 nucleotides match TRBD1. The trim removed 11 bases at V and 6 bases at J, leaving 13 bases unmatched. This CDR3 contains 15 residues. Germline assignment: CDR1 LNHDA and CDR2 SQIVND (reference sequence). The CDR3 DNA reads TGTGCCCCGCTTGGGACAGGGGTATCTGGTCAGCCCCAGCATTTT. This translates into CAPLGTGVSGQPQHF.

The chain links TRBV9 to TRBJ2-7; D might be TRBD1 (6 bases). V was cut by 3 bases and J by 0 bases, with 13 bases left in between. Germline V lookup: CDR1 SGDLS, CDR2 YYNGEE. The CDR3 totals 15 residues. DNA for the CDR3: TGTGCCAGCAGCGAGGGGGTAACTAGCTCCTACGAGCAGTACTTC. Its translation is CASSEGVTSSYEQYF.

J is TRBJ2-3 and V is TRBV7-2, with D perhaps TRBD2 (6 bases). Germline lookup yields CDR1 SGHTA and CDR2 FQGNSA. V lost 5 bases and J lost 6, with 18 bases in between. CDR3 size: 15 residues. The DNA for the CDR3 is TGTGCCAGCAGCCAGCAAAAAGCGGGTTATGATACGCAGTATTTT. Translated: CASSQQKAGYDTQYF.

The J gene is TRBJ2-7, the V gene TRBV4-2; 9 bases fit TRBD1. The CDR3 totals 17 residues. Germline assignment: CDR1 LGHNA and CDR2 YNFKEQ. The V gene end was trimmed by 4 bases and the J gene end by 4 bases; junction bases not matched to a gene: 14. CDR3 nucleotides: TGTGCCAGCAGCCCCGCCTCCGGGACAGGGACGGGGTACGAGCAGTACTTC. Translation gives CASSPASGTGTGYEQYF.

The genes are TRBV24-1 and TRBJ2-1; weak D call: TRBD1 (5 bases). CDR3 length: 13 amino acids. Trimming took 12 bases from V and 2 from J, leaving 13 bases between them. From germline, CDR1 is KGHDR and CDR2 SFDVKD. This CDR3 reads CAVSGSPYNEQFF. CDR3 coding DNA: TGTGCCGTCTCAGGGTCCCCCTACAATGAGCAGTTCTTC.

The chain's CDR3 is CASSFWRSTGNIQYF. The CDR3 DNA sequence: TGTGCCAGCAGTTTCTGGCGCTCGACAGGGAACATTCAGTACTTC. The chain recombines TRBV28 with TRBJ2-4; 7 bases agree with TRBD1. The CDR3 has 15 amino acids. Looked up from germline, CDR1 is MDHEN and CDR2 is SYDVKM. With V trimmed by 3 bases and J by 7 bases, 9 bases remained unmatched.

This chain uses TRBV28 with TRBJ2-2; TRBD1 matches at 8 bases. From germline, CDR1 is MDHEN and CDR2 SYDVKM. The CDR3 totals 17 residues. Trimming took 4 bases from V and 3 from J; bases not matched to a gene: 10. The CDR3 spells CASSSDRESLDTGELFF. The DNA of the CDR3 is TGTGCCAGCAGTTCGGACAGGGAAAGCCTGGACACCGGGGAGCTGTTTTTT.

This chain joins TRBV5-1 and TRBJ2-3, with D perhaps TRBD1 (6 bases). V was clipped by 4 bases and J by 6 bases, with 18 bases between them. The CDR3 runs 15 residues. Germline lookup yields CDR1 SGHRS and CDR2 YFSETQ. CDR3: CASSPGITGRDTQYF. The CDR3, as DNA: TGCGCCAGCAGCCCGGGGATTACAGGGCGCGATACGCAGTATTTT.

This chain links TRBV6-2 or TRBV6-3 with TRBJ1-5; D gene uncertain. CDR1 MNHEY and CDR2 SVGEGT come from the germline V gene. V was pared by 4 bases and J by 9 bases, with 7 bases between. CDR3 length: 11 residues. This CDR3 is CASSSAGPQHF. Written as DNA, the CDR3 is TGTGCCAGCAGTTCAGCGGGGCCCCAGCATTTT.

This chain links TRBV7-2 with TRBJ2-7; 7 nucleotides line up with TRBD1. Germline-derived CDR1 and CDR2 are SGHTA and FQGNSA. CDR3 length: 14 amino acids. V lost 3 bases to trimming and J lost 9 bases; unmatched junction nucleotides: 11. CDR3 sequence reads: CASSFRSTGSVQYF. The CDR3 region has the DNA TGTGCCAGCAGCTTTCGCTCGACAGGGTCCGTGCAGTACTTC.

The chain carries TRBV9 and TRBJ1-1; D is possibly TRBD1 (5 bases). V lost 0 bases to trimming and J lost 2 bases, with 14 bases between them. This CDR3 is 16 amino acids long. Per germline, CDR1 SGDLS and CDR2 YYNGEE. The CDR3 here is CASSVEAGIFNTEAFF. CDR3 sequence (DNA): TGTGCCAGCAGCGTAGAGGCAGGGATCTTTAACACTGAAGCTTTCTTT. Supplemented by reference TRBV9 and TRBJ1-1, the full variable domain reads DSGVTQTPKHLITATGQRVTLRCSPRSGDLSVYWYQQSLDQGLQFLIQYYNGEERAKGNILERFSAQQFPDLHSELNLSSLELGDSALYFCASSVEAGIFNTEAFFGQGTRLTVV.

This clone came up once. The J gene is TRBJ2-5, the V gene TRBV2; 9 nucleotides align to TRBD2. The germline gives CDR1 SNHLY, CDR2 FYNNEI. Losses at the gene ends were 4 bases for V and 5 bases for J; bases not matched to a gene: 5. This CDR3 comprises 14 residues. The CDR3 region is CASSGPSGTETQYF. CDR3 coding DNA: TGTGCCAGCAGTGGGCCTAGCGGGACCGAGACCCAGTACTTC.

The chain joins TRBV28 to TRBJ1-1; D unresolved. Looked up from germline, CDR1 is MDHEN and CDR2 is SYDVKM. V lost 7 bases and J lost 5, with 11 bases in between. This CDR3 has 12 amino acids. CDR3 sequence (DNA): TGTGCCAGCACCAGTCGAGGTACTGAAGCTTTCTTT. Its protein is CASTSRGTEAFF. The entire variable domain, with the rest obtained from reference TRBV28 and TRBJ1-1, is as follows: DVKVTQSSRYLVKRTGEKVFLECVQDMDHENMFWYRQDPGLGLRLIYFSYDVKMKEKGDIPEGYSVSREKKERFSLILESASTNQTSMYLCASTSRGTEAFFGQGTRLTVV.

The chain links TRBV28 to TRBJ2-5, with TRBD1 identical over 9 bases. The CDR3 sequence is 14 residues long. Germline V CDR1 and CDR2: MDHEN, SYDVKM. The V gene end was trimmed by 6 bases and the J gene end by 2 bases; junction bases not matched to a gene: 4. CDR3 coding DNA: TGTGCCAGCAGGATGACAGGGGGTCAAGAGACCCAGTACTTC. Protein sequence: CASRMTGGQETQYF.

V and J are TRBV4-2 and TRBJ2-7, with unresolved D. The V gene lost 1 base and the J gene lost 4 bases, with 8 bases spanning the gap. Per germline, CDR1 LGHNA and CDR2 YNFKEQ. The CDR3 covers 13 residues. In DNA form, the CDR3 reads TGTGCCAGCAGCCAAGGAGCCAGGTACGAGCAGTACTTC. It translates to CASSQGARYEQYF.

The V gene is TRBV10-3, the J gene TRBJ2-4, with 8 positions matching TRBD2. Germline V gene sequence: CDR1 ENHRY, CDR2 SYGVKD. The CDR3 covers 14 residues. V was pared by 8 bases and J by 1 base, with 4 bases of the junction left unmatched. The CDR3 here is CAIGGGLAKNIQYF. The DNA of the CDR3 is TGTGCCATCGGCGGGGGGTTGGCCAAAAACATTCAGTACTTC.

The genes are TRBV5-6 and TRBJ2-5, with D possibly matching TRBD2 (5 bases). The CDR3 sequence is 13 residues long. Trimming pared 5 bases from V and 5 bases from J, leaving 13 bases between. Germline loops: CDR1 SGHDT, CDR2 YYEEEE. The CDR3 DNA reads TGTGCCAGCAGTCCCGCGGGTCGGGAGACCCAGTACTTC. This codes for CASSPAGRETQYF.

The CDR3 DNA sequence: TGTGCCAGTAGTAGGCAAACAGGGCCCCAAGAGACCCAGTACTTC. It codes for CASSRQTGPQETQYF. The chain recombines TRBV19 with TRBJ2-5; possibly TRBD1 for D (6 bases). In germline, CDR1 is LNHDA, CDR2 SQIVND (reference sequence). This CDR3 spans 15 amino acids. V lost 4 bases and J 1 base, leaving 13 bases between the germline ends.

V gene TRBV9 combines with J gene TRBJ2-2, with TRBD1 identical over 11 bases. Germline assignment: CDR1 SGDLS and CDR2 YYNGEE. CDR3 size: 16 residues. V lost 4 bases to trimming and J lost 3 bases; unmatched junction nucleotides: 5. The chain's CDR3 is CASSIRTGGYTGELFF. The CDR3 bases are TGTGCCAGCAGCATCCGGACAGGGGGCTACACCGGGGAGCTGTTTTTT.